These T cell receptor beta chains were read from a single sample in a study of response to subunit inactivated influenza vaccine. TCRdb re-called the RT-PCR reads through MiXCR, storing one row per CDR3 protein. Of under 950,000 distinct CDR3 sequences detected, about 20% appear once; the ten largest clones hold 10% to 13%. The material sequenced was PBMCs from blood, taken 5 days after vaccination. The origin of the receptors is a man in his fifties who received an inactivated influenza vaccine. Each CDR3 is given with its conserved first and last residue. The order of the fields is J gene, D gene, clone size, V gene, CDR3 DNA, CDR3 protein. A D gene is named only where the DNA matches it firmly. Size values are once, few and many counts, or a class for expanded clones, and some rows have none.

TRBJ2-3,TRBD2,-,TRBV20-1,TGCAGTGCTAAACCGACTAGCGGGGGGGCAGATACGCAGTATTTT,CSAKPTSGGADTQYF
TRBJ1-5,-,-,TRBV6-1,TGTGCCAGCAGTGATCCCCCGGGACAACACAATCAGCCCCAGCATTTT,CASSDPPGQHNQPQHF
TRBJ2-7,TRBD1,-,TRBV2,TGTGCCAGCAACGGACAGGCCTACTACGAGCAGTACTTC,CASNGQAYYEQYF
TRBJ2-5,-,-,TRBV9,TGTGCCAGCAGCTCACGGAAACAGGGATGGGAGACCCAGTACTTC,CASSSRKQGWETQYF
TRBJ2-6,-,once,TRBV7-9,TGTGCCAGCAGCTCCGACAGCTTCTCTGGGGCCAACGTCCTGACTTTC,CASSSDSFSGANVLTF
TRBJ2-5,TRBD2,once,TRBV12-3/TRBV12-4,TGTGCCAGCAGTCCGAGGCGTCTAGCGGGAGGGCCTAGTTTCCAAGAGACCCAGTACTTC,CASSPRRLAGGPSFQETQYF
TRBJ2-3,-,-,TRBV7-2,TGTGCCAGCAGCTTGGGACCCACGAGGGCAGATACGCAGTATTTT,CASSLGPTRADTQYF
TRBJ2-3,TRBD2,-,TRBV20-1,TGCAGTGCTCCCCGTAGGAGCGGGAGGGCCACAGATACGCAGTATTTT,CSAPRRSGRATDTQYF
TRBJ2-4,-,few,TRBV29-1,TGCAGCGTTGTAGGGGGGCTCGGTCGTGGGGCCAAAAACATTCAGTACTTC,CSVVGGLGRGAKNIQYF
TRBJ2-2,TRBD2,-,TRBV20-1,TGCAGTGCTCTCGGACTAGCGGGACCTCTCGACGGGGAGCTGTTTTTT,CSALGLAGPLDGELFF
TRBJ2-5,-,few,TRBV7-2,TGTGCCAGCAGCACCAGGGACTCACTTGGGACCCAGTACTTC,CASSTRDSLGTQYF
TRBJ2-2,TRBD1,once,TRBV12-3/TRBV12-4,TGTGCCATCTGGGCCGGGACAGGAAATGTTGCCAGAAACACCGGGGAGCTGTTTTTT,CAIWAGTGNVARNTGELFF
TRBJ2-1,TRBD2,few,TRBV28,TGTGCCAGCAGTTCCCCGGCTAGCGGGGGTTACAATGAGCAGTTCTTC,CASSSPASGGYNEQFF
TRBJ1-4,-,few,TRBV6-5,TGTGCCAGCAGTTACTCCTGGGTGGCAGCTAATGATAAACTGTTTTTT,CASSYSWVAANDKLFF
TRBJ1-4,-,-,TRBV20-1,TGCAGTGCTTTAGGACGGCAAAATGAAAAACTGTTTTTT,CSALGRQNEKLFF
TRBJ2-7,TRBD1,few,TRBV7-2,TGTGCCAGCCGTAGGGACAGGGGGTCCTACGAGCAGTACTTC,CASRRDRGSYEQYF
TRBJ2-4,-,many,TRBV6-2/TRBV6-3,TGTGCCAGCAGTTACTCGGCGGTCACTAACATTCAGTACTTC,CASSYSAVTNIQYF
TRBJ1-6,-,few,TRBV5-5,TGTGCCAGCAGCTTGCAGCGGCAGGGGAATTCACCCCTCCACTTT,CASSLQRQGNSPLHF
TRBJ2-7,-,-,TRBV20-1,TGCAGTGCTAGAGATCCCAGACAGTCCTACGAGCAGTACTTC,CSARDPRQSYEQYF
TRBJ2-3,TRBD2,-,TRBV20-1,TGCAGTGCTGCTCCCCTAGCGGGGGCCAACACAGATACGCAGTATTTT,CSAAPLAGANTDTQYF
TRBJ2-1,-,-,TRBV20-1,TGCAGTGCTAGAGACCTACTAGATTACAATGAGCAGTTCTTC,CSARDLLDYNEQFF
TRBJ1-2,-,-,TRBV9,TGTGCCAGCAGCCCCGGAGGGGGGACGGGTGGCTACACCTTC,CASSPGGGTGGYTF
TRBJ2-7,-,-,TRBV3-1,TGTGCCAGCAGCCAAGTGCCGGGCGGGTACGAGCAGTACTTC,CASSQVPGGYEQYF
TRBJ2-7,-,-,TRBV6-2/TRBV6-3,TGTGCCAGCAAAGGGACGATCTACGAGCAGTACTTC,CASKGTIYEQYF
TRBJ2-5,-,few,TRBV29-1,TGCAGCGTTGAAGCCCCGGGGGTTCAAGAGACCCAGTACTTC,CSVEAPGVQETQYF
TRBJ2-7,TRBD1,-,TRBV5-1,TGCGCCAGCAGCTTGGTGGAGACAGGGGGCAGGGAGCAGTACTTC,CASSLVETGGREQYF
TRBJ2-1,-,few,TRBV30,TGTGCCTGGAGTGAAGGAAATGAGCAGTTCTTC,CAWSEGNEQFF
TRBJ2-7,-,-,TRBV10-3,TGTGCCATCAGCAACTCCTACGAGCAGTACTTC,CAISNSYEQYF
TRBJ2-1,-,-,TRBV3-1,TGTGCCAGCAGCCAAGTCTTCAATGAGCAGTTCTTC,CASSQVFNEQFF
TRBJ2-7,-,few,TRBV10-3,TGTGCCATCAGTGGGGCGGGGCAAGGAAGAAACGAGCAGTACTTC,CAISGAGQGRNEQYF
TRBJ1-3,-,few,TRBV4-3,TGCGCCAGCAGCCAATCCCCGAAGTCGTCTGGAAACACCATATATTTT,CASSQSPKSSGNTIYF
TRBJ1-1,TRBD1,many,TRBV9,TGTGCCAGCAGCGTTGAGGGACAGGGCTACACTGAAGCTTTCTTT,CASSVEGQGYTEAFF
TRBJ2-7,TRBD2,-,TRBV6-4,TGTGCCAGCCGAGCCAGCGGGAACTCCTACGAGCAGTACTTC,CASRASGNSYEQYF
TRBJ2-7,-,-,TRBV11-2,TGTGCCAGCAGCAATTGGCTCGGGACTGCGGCCTACGAGCAGTACTTC,CASSNWLGTAAYEQYF
TRBJ2-1,-,few,TRBV24-1,TGTGCCACCAGTGATTGGGAATTAAACTACAATGAGCAGTTCTTC,CATSDWELNYNEQFF
TRBJ2-7,-,few,TRBV7-2,TGTGCCAGCACCGTCAGTTGGAGTTCCTACGAGCAGTACTTC,CASTVSWSSYEQYF
TRBJ2-5,-,few,TRBV4-1,TGCGCCAGCAGCACAAGATACCTGGAGCAACGGACCCAGTACTTC,CASSTRYLEQRTQYF
TRBJ1-4,-,-,TRBV5-1,TGCGCCAGCAGCTTGGAAGGGCGGACTAATGAAAAACTGTTTTTT,CASSLEGRTNEKLFF
TRBJ2-1,-,-,TRBV6-1,TGTGCCAGCAGGAGACTAACCCATAGCTCCTACAATGAGCAGTTCTTC,CASRRLTHSSYNEQFF
TRBJ2-3,TRBD2,-,TRBV7-9,TGTGCCAGCAGCCCTAGTCGGGGGGTGAGCACAGATACGCAGTATTTT,CASSPSRGVSTDTQYF
TRBJ2-1,TRBD2,many,TRBV7-2,TGTGCCAGCACCTCCGGGACTAGCAACCGCAATGAGCAGTTCTTC,CASTSGTSNRNEQFF